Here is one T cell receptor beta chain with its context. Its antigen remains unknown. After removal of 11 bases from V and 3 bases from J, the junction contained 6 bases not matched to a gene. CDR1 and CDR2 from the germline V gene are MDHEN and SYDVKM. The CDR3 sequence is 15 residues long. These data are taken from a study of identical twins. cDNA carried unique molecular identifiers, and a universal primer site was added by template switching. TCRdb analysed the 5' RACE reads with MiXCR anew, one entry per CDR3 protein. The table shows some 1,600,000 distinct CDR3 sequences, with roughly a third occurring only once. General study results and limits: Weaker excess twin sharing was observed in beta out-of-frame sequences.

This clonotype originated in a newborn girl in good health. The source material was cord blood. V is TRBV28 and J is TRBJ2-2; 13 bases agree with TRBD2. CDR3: CASGLAGAYTGELFF. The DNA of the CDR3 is TGTGCCTCCGGACTAGCGGGGGCCTACACCGGGGAGCTGTTTTTT.